The clone carrying this T cell receptor beta chain turned up a few times. Described time point: persistent/refractory GD, antithyroid drugs over 5 years with positive TRAb. Making the TCR library involved RNA that had been extracted from PBMCs. Arm-PCR of CDR3 regions and iRepertoire HTBI primers were the basis on which TCR beta libraries were built. MiXCR, applied by TCRdb to the multiplex PCR reads, yields one record per CDR3 protein. Of around 460,000 distinct CDR3 sequences in the sample, less than 25% were seen once. The data belong to a study of regulatory T cells in long-lasting Graves disease. Germline loops: CDR1 DFQATT, CDR2 SNEGSKA (reference sequence). The CDR3 is made up of 13 amino acids. The germline V and J ends were trimmed by 5 bases and 0 bases, with 11 bases remaining between them.

The clonotype originates from a female donor with Graves disease. V is TRBV20-1 and J is TRBJ2-7, with D tentatively TRBD1 (6 bases). This material consisted of peripheral blood mononuclear cells (PBMCs), taken when the disease was refractory, from a patient treated with antithyroid drugs. The chain's CDR3 is CSAHTQGSYEQYF. For the CDR3, the DNA is TGCAGTGCTCATACACAGGGCTCCTACGAGCAGTACTTC.